A selection of T cell receptor beta chains follows, all from one sample in a study of radiotherapy plus CTLA-4 blockade in lung cancer. Assay used: immunoSEQ multiplex PCR; TCRdb lists only in-frame clones, some missing. The repertoire holds 81,000 or so clones, around 87% seen once, with 0.85% to 0.9% in the top ten. The sequencing used peripheral blood, collected from a patient treated with radiotherapy plus ipilimumab. All receptors derive from a human donor with non-small cell lung cancer who had stable disease on radiotherapy plus ipilimumab. Both conserved end residues are part of each CDR3. The order of the fields is CDR3 protein, CDR3 DNA, J gene, D gene, V gene, clone size. The D gene is left open where the match is weak. Only part of the rows carry a size: once, few, many, or a class if the clone is expanded.

CDR3 protein: CAISQQGYEQYF
CDR3 DNA: TGTGCCATCAGCCAACAGGGCTACGAGCAGTACTTC
J gene: TRBJ2-7
D gene: .
V gene: TRBV10-3
clone size: .

CDR3 protein: CSAHREHYTEAFF
CDR3 DNA: TGCAGCGCACACAGGGAGCACTACACTGAAGCTTTCTTT
J gene: TRBJ1-1
D gene: .
V gene: TRBV29-1
clone size: .

CDR3 protein: CASPPLSGRYADTQYF
CDR3 DNA: TGTGCCAGTCCCCCCCTTAGCGGGAGGTATGCAGATACGCAGTATTTT
J gene: TRBJ2-3
D gene: TRBD2
V gene: TRBV28
clone size: .

CDR3 protein: CASSEAVSGQSHPREKLFF
CDR3 DNA: TGTGCCAGCAGTGAAGCGGTGTCGGGACAATCCCATCCCAGGGAAAAACTGTTTTTT
J gene: TRBJ1-4
D gene: .
V gene: TRBV6-1
clone size: .

CDR3 protein: CASSPLLATNEKLFF
CDR3 DNA: TGTGCCAGCAGCCCCTTGCTGGCAACTAATGAAAAACTGTTTTTT
J gene: TRBJ1-4
D gene: .
V gene: TRBV7-9
clone size: .

CDR3 protein: CAWSLGNLMETQYF
CDR3 DNA: TGTGCCTGGTCTCTCGGCAACTTAATGGAGACCCAGTACTTC
J gene: TRBJ2-5
D gene: .
V gene: TRBV30
clone size: .

CDR3 protein: CASTGQAQTNTGELFF
CDR3 DNA: TGTGCCAGCACCGGACAGGCGCAAACGAACACCGGGGAGCTGTTTTTT
J gene: TRBJ2-2
D gene: TRBD1
V gene: TRBV5-4
clone size: .

CDR3 protein: CASSVAGGTYNEQFF
CDR3 DNA: TGTGCCAGCAGCGTAGCAGGGGGAACCTACAATGAGCAGTTCTTC
J gene: TRBJ2-1
D gene: TRBD1
V gene: TRBV9
clone size: .

CDR3 protein: CASKTSRGSETDTQYF
CDR3 DNA: TGTGCCAGCAAAACCTCTCGGGGGTCCGAAACAGATACGCAGTATTTT
J gene: TRBJ2-3
D gene: .
V gene: TRBV2
clone size: .

CDR3 protein: CASSSASGSRETQYF
CDR3 DNA: TGTGCCAGCAGCTCCGCTAGCGGGAGCAGAGAGACCCAGTACTTC
J gene: TRBJ2-5
D gene: TRBD2
V gene: TRBV9
clone size: .

CDR3 protein: CASSRGKPGLSETQYF
CDR3 DNA: TGTGCCAGCAGCAGGGGGAAACCGGGGTTGTCGGAGACCCAGTACTTC
J gene: TRBJ2-5
D gene: .
V gene: TRBV21-1
clone size: .

CDR3 protein: CASRFGRDEQYF
CDR3 DNA: TGTGCCAGCAGGTTCGGGAGGGACGAGCAGTACTTC
J gene: TRBJ2-7
D gene: TRBD2
V gene: TRBV2
clone size: .

CDR3 protein: CASSLFWEGGQPQHF
CDR3 DNA: TGTGCCAGCAGTTTATTCTGGGAGGGAGGTCAGCCCCAGCATTTT
J gene: TRBJ1-5
D gene: .
V gene: TRBV28
clone size: .

CDR3 protein: CASRLTGSTDTQYF
CDR3 DNA: TGTGCCAGCAGGTTGACTGGGTCCACAGATACGCAGTATTTT
J gene: TRBJ2-3
D gene: .
V gene: TRBV6-6
clone size: .

CDR3 protein: CASSGPSLYNEQFF
CDR3 DNA: TGCGCCAGCAGCGGACCCTCCCTCTACAATGAGCAGTTCTTC
J gene: TRBJ2-1
D gene: .
V gene: TRBV5-1
clone size: .

CDR3 protein: CASSPRLSPSSYNEQFF
CDR3 DNA: TGTGCCAGCTCACCTCGCCTCAGCCCGAGCTCCTACAATGAGCAGTTCTTC
J gene: TRBJ2-1
D gene: .
V gene: TRBV18
clone size: .

CDR3 protein: CASSKGTSGERLFF
CDR3 DNA: TGTGCCAGCAGTAAGGGGACATCGGGAGAGAGACTGTTTTTT
J gene: TRBJ1-4
D gene: .
V gene: TRBV6-5
clone size: .

CDR3 protein: CASSESGGVDTEAFF
CDR3 DNA: TGTGCCAGCAGTGAATCTGGGGGGGTGGACACTGAAGCTTTCTTT
J gene: TRBJ1-1
D gene: .
V gene: TRBV6-1
clone size: .

CDR3 protein: CASSESQGVRNEQYF
CDR3 DNA: TGCGCCAGCAGTGAGTCACAGGGGGTAAGGAACGAGCAGTACTTC
J gene: TRBJ2-7
D gene: TRBD1
V gene: TRBV10-1
clone size: .

CDR3 protein: CASSLDSGRAFF
CDR3 DNA: TGTGCCAGCAGCTTGGATTCAGGAAGAGCTTTCTTT
J gene: TRBJ1-1
D gene: .
V gene: TRBV5-6
clone size: .

CDR3 protein: CASSLARTQGGGQPQHF
CDR3 DNA: TGTGCCAGCAGCTTAGCTCGTACACAGGGGGGCGGTCAGCCCCAGCATTTT
J gene: TRBJ1-5
D gene: TRBD1
V gene: TRBV7-2
clone size: .

CDR3 protein: CASSLPRTATYEQYF
CDR3 DNA: TGCGCCAGCAGCTTGCCCAGGACTGCTACCTACGAGCAGTACTTC
J gene: TRBJ2-7
D gene: .
V gene: TRBV5-1
clone size: once